This T cell receptor beta chain was documented in a study of blood T cell repertoires in COVID-19. Assay: immunoSEQ multiplex PCR; the TCRdb copy retains only in-frame clones and omits some. The data show about 140,000 clones, nearly 80% seen once. Across fewer than 25 US areas, participants ranged in age from about 18 to 100 years. Germline V gene data show CDR1 as SGHAT and CDR2 as FQNNGV. There are 11 residues in the CDR3. V was trimmed by 6 bases and J by 9 bases, leaving 9 bases between them. Source material: PBMCs or T cells enriched from blood (not recorded which). This sequence originates from a woman aged 45-65 years who had recovered from COVID-19. V and J are TRBV11-2 and TRBJ2-1; D uncertain. The CDR3, as DNA: TGTGCCAGCAGTACCTCAGGTGAGCAGTTCTTC. This translates into CASSTSGEQFF.